A single sample is the source of the 30 T cell receptor beta chains below, sequenced in a study of T cells in Graves' hyperthyroidism and ophthalmopathy. Amplified TCR beta CDR3 regions derived from RNA transcripts. Using the HTBI primer set, a first-round RT-PCR was run on the TCR CDR3. TCRdb re-analysed the multiplex PCR reads in MiXCR, keeping a single row per CDR3 protein. This sample carries 450,000 to 700,000 distinct CDR3 sequences, 35% to 55% of them seen once, and the ten largest clones take 15% to 20%. Material: peripheral blood or thyroid tissue (not recorded which). Receptors were obtained from an adult woman with Graves' disease, either hyperthyroidism or ophthalmopathy (not recorded which).

This chain uses TRBV5-1 with TRBJ2-2; 11 bases map to TRBD1. Germline-derived CDR1 and CDR2 are SGHRS and YFSETQ. This CDR3 spans 17 amino acids. V lost 4 bases, J lost 4 bases, and 9 bases stayed unmatched. CDR3: CASSATRGQGATGELFF. The CDR3 nucleotides are TGCGCCAGCAGCGCCACCCGAGGACAGGGGGCCACCGGGGAGCTGTTTTTT.

Only a few counts were recorded for this clonotype. The chain recombines TRBV7-2 with TRBJ2-1, with 10 bases matching TRBD2. CDR1 and CDR2 (germline): SGHTA, FQGNSA. The CDR3 covers 15 residues. Trimming at V came to 3 bases and at J to 3 bases, leaving 2 bases not matched to a gene. The CDR3 DNA reads as TGTGCCAGCAGCTTGGTAGCGGGAGGCTACAATGAGCAGTTCTTC. Its protein product is CASSLVAGGYNEQFF.

This clonotype was counted at least ten times. The V and J genes are TRBV2 and TRBJ2-5; possible D gene TRBD2, 5 bases. The germline CDR1 and CDR2 sequences are SNHLY and FYNNEI. The ends were cut back, 9 bases at V and 5 bases at J, with 10 bases in the middle. The CDR3 consists of 11 residues. The CDR3 here is CASSERETQYF. As DNA, the CDR3 is TGTGCCAGTAGCGAAAGGGAGACCCAGTACTTC.

CDR3 sequence reads: CASSPGSAQYF. The DNA for the CDR3 is TGCGCCAGCAGCCCAGGAAGCGCGCAGTACTTC. This chain uses TRBV5-1 with TRBJ2-7; D is ambiguous. Deletions cut 4 bases from V and 9 bases from J, with 11 bases between. Per germline, CDR1 SGHRS and CDR2 YFSETQ. CDR3 size: 11 residues.

At least ten counts were recorded for this clonotype. This chain's CDR3 is CATRDRGYEQYF. CDR3 sequence (DNA): TGTGCCACCCGCGACCGGGGGTACGAGCAGTACTTC. The V and J genes are TRBV2 and TRBJ2-7, with D possibly being TRBD2 (6 bases). Per the germline V gene, CDR1 is SNHLY and CDR2 is FYNNEI. The CDR3 has 12 residues. The germline V and J ends were trimmed by 10 bases and 4 bases, with 14 bases remaining between them. Drawing the rest from reference TRBV2 and TRBJ2-7, the complete variable domain is EPEVTQTPSHQVTQMGQEVILRCVPISNHLYFYWYRQILGQKVEFLVSFYNNEISEKSEIFDDQFSVERPDGSNFTLKIRSTKLEDSAMYFCATRDRGYEQYFGPGTRLTVT.

The chain couples TRBV29-1 to TRBJ2-7; 11 bases are a match to TRBD1. The V and J ends lost 6 bases and 5 bases, in that order; junction bases with no gene match: 6. The CDR3 runs 13 residues. The germline V gene has CDR1 SQVTM and CDR2 ANQGSEA. The CDR3 spells CSVRDRGTNEQYF. The CDR3 DNA reads as TGCAGCGTGCGGGACAGGGGGACTAACGAGCAGTACTTC.

This clonotype was picked up many times. The rearrangement joins TRBV11-2 to TRBJ2-7; D might be TRBD1 (6 bases). V was shortened by 4 bases and J by 7 bases, with 20 bases between the two germline ends. The CDR3 spans 15 residues. CDR1 is SGHAT and CDR2 is FQNNGV in the germline V gene. The CDR3 DNA sequence: TGTGCCAGCAGCTCCCAATTGCAGACAGGCTGGGAGCAGTACTTC. Its translation is CASSSQLQTGWEQYF.

The J gene is TRBJ1-2, the V gene TRBV2; D ambiguous. CDR3 size: 13 residues. Trimming left V 0 bases short and J 3 bases short, with 5 bases between. The germline gives CDR1 SNHLY, CDR2 FYNNEI. CDR3 region: CASSEATYYGYTF. The CDR3 DNA reads TGTGCCAGCAGTGAAGCGACTTACTATGGCTACACCTTC.

The chain joins TRBV11-2 to TRBJ2-5, with 9 bases aligning to TRBD1. Per germline, CDR1 SGHAT and CDR2 FQNNGV. The CDR3 totals 15 residues. V dropped 5 bases and J dropped 7; count of bases not matched to a gene: 11. CDR3 bases: TGTGCCAGCAGCCGTGAACCGGGACAGGGTGTGACCCAGTACTTC. Its protein product is CASSREPGQGVTQYF.

This clonotype was observed many times. V usage is TRBV5-1 and J usage is TRBJ2-5; D call uncertain. This CDR3 region has 14 residues. Between the trimmed V and J ends, which lost 0 bases and 5 bases, there was a span of 11 bases. CDR1 and CDR2 (germline): SGHRS, YFSETQ. CDR3 DNA: TGCGCCAGCAGCTTGGCACTCTCCCGGGAGACCCAGTACTTC. Protein sequence: CASSLALSRETQYF. Full variable domain (remainder filled in from reference TRBV5-1 and TRBJ2-5): KAGVTQTPRYLIKTRGQQVTLSCSPISGHRSVSWYQQTPGQGLQFLFEYFSETQRNKGNFPGRFSGRQFSNSRSEMNVSTLELGDSALYLCASSLALSRETQYFGPGTRLLVL.

The chain combines TRBV20-1 with TRBJ2-7; D possibly corresponds to TRBD1 (6 bases). With 0 bases removed from V and 7 bases from J, the gap between germline ends came to 10 bases. This CDR3 is 12 amino acids long. Per germline, CDR1 DFQATT and CDR2 SNEGSKA (reference sequence). The chain's CDR3 is CSAREGAREQYF. The CDR3, as DNA: TGCAGTGCTAGAGAGGGGGCACGGGAGCAGTACTTC.

This clonotype was seen at least ten times. The genes are TRBV5-1 and TRBJ2-2; 12 nucleotides line up with TRBD2. Germline values: CDR1 SGHRS, CDR2 YFSETQ. V lost 0 bases and J lost 5; bases outside the gene matches: 11. The CDR3 loop spans 19 amino acids. CDR3 protein: CASSLDASGRARWTGELFF. The CDR3 DNA reads as TGCGCCAGCAGCTTGGATGCTAGCGGGAGGGCCCGTTGGACCGGGGAGCTGTTTTTT.

This clonotype occurred a few times. The gene calls are TRBV29-1 and TRBJ1-1; maybe TRBD1 (5 bases). The CDR3 covers 14 residues. The V gene lost 6 bases and the J gene lost 4 bases, with 18 bases spanning the gap. The germline gives CDR1 SQVTM, CDR2 ANQGSEA. CDR3 sequence reads: CSVRAGGEATEAFF. CDR3 DNA sequence: TGCAGCGTCCGAGCAGGAGGGGAGGCCACTGAAGCTTTCTTT.

In this sample, this clonotype turned up many times. The chain recombines TRBV7-3 with TRBJ1-6; D is ambiguous. Germline CDR1 SGHTA, CDR2 FQGTGA. CDR3 length equals 13 residues. V lost 3 bases, J lost 7 bases, and 7 bases lay in between. CDR3 coding DNA: TGTGCCAGCAGCTTTAGTAGAAATTCACCCCTCCACTTT. Translating gives CASSFSRNSPLHF.

The V and J genes are TRBV9 and TRBJ2-7, with D perhaps matching TRBD1 (5 bases). Germline CDR1 is SGDLS and CDR2 is YYNGEE. V lost 3 bases to trimming and J lost 7 bases, with 11 bases between them. This CDR3 region has 12 residues. For the CDR3, the DNA is TGTGCCAGCAGCGGCTCCAACAGGGAGCAGTACTTC. It encodes CASSGSNREQYF.

The chain employs TRBV16 and TRBJ1-5; no clear D. This CDR3 is 14 amino acids long. The germline V gene encodes CDR1 KGHSY and CDR2 FQNENV. Trimming shortened V by 1 base and J by 3 bases, and 7 bases separated the two germline ends. CDR3 sequence (DNA): TGTGCCAGCAGCCAATATCCAGACAATCAGCCCCAGCATTTT. Protein sequence: CASSQYPDNQPQHF. Full variable domain (rest looked up from reference TRBV16 and TRBJ1-5): GEEVAQTPKHLVRGEGQKAKLYCAPIKGHSYVFWYQQVLKNEFKFLISFQNENVFDETGMPKERFSAKCLPNSPCSLEIQATKLEDSAVYFCASSQYPDNQPQHFGDGTRLSIL.

This clonotype came up many times. This chain uses TRBV24-1 with TRBJ2-5; D might be TRBD2 (6 bases). Trimming shortened V by 0 bases and J by 0 bases, and 7 bases separated the two germline ends. Germline V gives CDR1 KGHDR, CDR2 SFDVKD. The CDR3 runs 15 residues. CDR3: CATSDLSGDQETQYF. The CDR3 DNA sequence: TGTGCCACCAGTGATTTGTCGGGGGACCAAGAGACCCAGTACTTC.

This clonotype occurred many times. This chain uses TRBV19 with TRBJ1-4; the D is unclear. The CDR3 contains 15 residues. Trimming took off 6 bases at V and 0 bases at J, with 11 bases between the two ends. In germline, CDR1 is LNHDA, CDR2 SQIVND (reference sequence). As DNA, the CDR3 is TGTGCCAGTAGAATGGACCGAGCAACTAATGAAAAACTGTTTTTT. Residues: CASRMDRATNEKLFF.

This chain uses TRBV15 with TRBJ2-7; D possibly corresponds to TRBD1 (6 bases). The germline V gene has CDR1 LNHNV and CDR2 YYDKDF (reference sequence). This CDR3 contains 12 residues. V was shortened by 9 bases and J by 6 bases, with 15 bases between the two germline ends. The CDR3, as DNA: TGTGCCACGGGGACATCTGAGCGCGAGCAGTACTTC. Its protein is CATGTSEREQYF.

The V and J genes are TRBV18 and TRBJ1-2; D gene ambiguous. The CDR3 is 12 residues long. In germline, CDR1 is KGHSH, CDR2 LQKENI. V was shortened by 0 bases and J by 8 bases, with 7 bases between the two germline ends. CDR3 in amino acids: CASSPPFGGYTF. The CDR3 bases are TGTGCCAGCTCACCACCCTTTGGAGGCTACACCTTC.

This clonotype showed up just once. The junction does not match germline at one end; this may be a read error. This chain connects TRBV7-9 to TRBJ1-1, with a weak D call TRBD1 (6 bases). This CDR3 contains 15 residues. Germline-derived CDR1 and CDR2 are SEHNR and FQNEAQ (reference sequence). The CDR3: CASSVLGGAVTDAFF. The CDR3 DNA sequence: TGTGCCAGCAGCGTTCTGGGGGGCGCCGTCACTGACGCTTTCTTT.

This clonotype was seen at least ten times. This CDR3 reads CASSLNSYNSPLHF. DNA of the CDR3: TGTGCCAGCAGTTTGAACTCCTATAATTCACCCCTCCACTTT. The chain uses TRBV6-6 and TRBJ1-6; D is ambiguous. Germline V gene sequence: CDR1 MNHNY, CDR2 SVGAGI (reference sequence). Trimming removed 4 bases at V and 0 bases at J, with 4 bases between. The CDR3 length is 14 residues.

The V and J genes are TRBV19 and TRBJ2-1, with TRBD2 matching 10 bases. V shed 3 bases and J 7 bases; nucleotides not matched to a gene: 3. The CDR3 extends over 14 amino acids. Germline V lookup: CDR1 LNHDA, CDR2 SQIVND (reference sequence). The CDR3 DNA reads as TGTGCCAGTAGTATTCCTAGCGGGAGAAATGAGCAGTTCTTC. It translates to CASSIPSGRNEQFF.

This chain joins TRBV2 and TRBJ1-3; TRBD1 might be the D (5 bases). The germline V gene has CDR1 SNHLY and CDR2 FYNNEI. CDR3 length: 11 amino acids. Trimming removed 8 bases at V and 8 bases at J, with 10 bases between. The CDR3 is CASSGGYTIYF. DNA of the CDR3: TGTGCCAGCTCCGGGGGGTACACCATATATTTT. Full variable domain (outside the CDR3, taken from reference TRBV2 and TRBJ1-3): EPEVTQTPSHQVTQMGQEVILRCVPISNHLYFYWYRQILGQKVEFLVSFYNNEISEKSEIFDDQFSVERPDGSNFTLKIRSTKLEDSAMYFCASSGGYTIYFGEGSWLTVV.

This clonotype was counted at least ten times. The chain joins TRBV9 to TRBJ2-7; no clear D gene. The V end was cut by 0 bases, the J end by 2 bases, with 9 bases between. CDR1 is SGDLS and CDR2 is YYNGEE in the germline V gene. The length of the CDR3 is 14 residues. CDR3 sequence: CASSVGTAPYEQYF. For the CDR3, the DNA is TGTGCCAGCAGCGTAGGGACGGCCCCCTACGAGCAGTACTTC.

This clonotype was recorded at least ten times. The CDR3 coding sequence is TGTGCCAGCAGCCACCCCCCGAGTGGCGTATTTTACGAGCAGTACTTC. It encodes CASSHPPSGVFYEQYF. The chain links TRBV14 to TRBJ2-7; D is ambiguous. V was shortened by 3 bases and J by 4 bases, with 19 bases between the two germline ends. The CDR3 loop spans 16 amino acids. CDR1 and CDR2 from the germline V gene are SGHDN and FVKESK.

The gene calls are TRBV25-1 and TRBJ2-7; 16 bases are shared with TRBD2. The CDR3 has 16 amino acids. The germline CDR1 and CDR2 sequences are MGHDK and SYGVNS. In DNA, the CDR3 is TGTGCTAGAGGTGTCGGGACTAGCGGGAGGGCCGGTGAGCAGTACTTC. Translation gives CARGVGTSGRAGEQYF.

This clonotype showed up many times. The rearrangement links TRBV13 to TRBJ2-7; TRBD1 might be the D (7 bases). With 3 bases removed from V and 1 base from J, the gap between germline ends came to 10 bases. The CDR3 is 14 amino acids. Germline-derived CDR1 and CDR2 are PRHDT and FYEKMQ (reference sequence). The CDR3 DNA sequence: TGTGCCAGCAGCTTGGGGGGACAGTCCTACGAGCAGTACTTC. Protein sequence: CASSLGGQSYEQYF. Using reference TRBV13 and TRBJ2-7 for the parts outside the CDR3, the full variable domain is AAGVIQSPRHLIKEKRETATLKCYPIPRHDTVYWYQQGPGQDPQFLISFYEKMQSDKGSIPDRFSAQQFSDYHSELNMSSLELGDSALYFCASSLGGQSYEQYFGPGTRLTVT.

The chain has TRBV7-2 and TRBJ2-5, with TRBD2 identical over 13 bases. The CDR3 spans 17 residues. Germline loops: CDR1 SGHTA, CDR2 FQGNSA. Germline trimming cut 4 bases from V and 5 bases from J; bases unmatched to any gene: 10. The CDR3 region has the DNA TGTGCCAGCAGCTCCCCAGGGACTAGCGGGGACGCGGAGACCCAGTACTTC. Amino acid sequence: CASSSPGTSGDAETQYF.

This clonotype was counted at least ten times. The chain combines TRBV15 with TRBJ2-7, with D perhaps matching TRBD2 (6 bases). CDR3 length equals 13 residues. Germline values: CDR1 LNHNV, CDR2 YYDKDF (reference sequence). Deletions cut 0 bases from V and 5 bases from J, with 8 bases between. CDR3 bases: TGTGCCACCAGCAGAGATCCGGGGGACGAGCAGTACTTC. This encodes CATSRDPGDEQYF.